This entry lists 6 T cell receptor beta chains sequenced from one sample in a study of T cells in Graves' hyperthyroidism and ophthalmopathy. TCR beta CDR3 regions were amplified from RNA. The HTBI primer set served for first-round RT-PCR of the TCR CDR3. TCRdb called the multiplex PCR reads again in MiXCR, with one record for every CDR3 protein. The sample contains around 400,000 distinct CDR3 sequences, over 12% of which appear only once. Source material: blood. The receptors here all came from a woman between 55 and 75 years old with Graves' ophthalmopathy.

This clonotype has at least ten counts. CDR3 protein: CASSFRGGTQYF. The CDR3 nucleotides read TGTGCCAGCAGTTTCCGGGGAGGGACGCAGTATTTT. This rearrangement joins TRBV28 to TRBJ2-3; 7 positions match TRBD2. V lost 3 bases, J lost 9 bases, and 3 bases stayed unmatched. Germline V gives CDR1 MDHEN, CDR2 SYDVKM. The CDR3 totals 12 residues.

V and J are TRBV20-1 and TRBJ2-7, with 11 bases aligning to TRBD2. V shed 2 bases and J 2 bases; nucleotides not matched to a gene: 11. Germline V gene lookup returns CDR1 DFQATT and CDR2 SNEGSKA (reference sequence). The CDR3 consists of 17 residues. CDR3 amino acids: CSARPTGTSGVAYEQYF. The DNA for the CDR3 is TGCAGTGCTAGACCAACCGGGACTAGCGGAGTGGCCTACGAGCAGTACTTC.

This clonotype was counted ten times or more. This rearrangement joins TRBV5-1 to TRBJ2-1; 8 bases match TRBD2. Per the germline V gene, CDR1 is SGHRS and CDR2 is YFSETQ. The CDR3 has 14 residues. V trimming: 2 bases; J trimming: 3 bases; junction bases outside the gene matches: 1. The CDR3 coding sequence is TGCGCCAGCAGCTTAACTAGCGGCTACAATGAGCAGTTCTTC. Protein product: CASSLTSGYNEQFF.

The chain carries TRBV15 and TRBJ1-1, with D possibly being TRBD1 (5 bases). The CDR3 sequence is 16 residues long. From germline, CDR1 is LNHNV and CDR2 YYDKDF (reference sequence). V was pared by 0 bases and J by 1 base, with 12 bases between. CDR3 nucleotides: TGTGCCACCAGCAGAGAACCGGGACTGCCGAACACTGAAGCTTTCTTT. This sequence encodes CATSREPGLPNTEAFF.

This clonotype was counted at least ten times. The chain uses TRBV20-1 and TRBJ2-1; D is perhaps TRBD1 (5 bases). Germline V gene data show CDR1 as DFQATT and CDR2 as SNEGSKA (reference sequence). The CDR3 sequence is 12 residues long. Trimming stripped 3 bases from V and 8 bases from J, with 11 bases between. CDR3 DNA sequence: TGCAGTGCTAGGCCCAAAGGGGATGAGCAGTTCTTC. Encoded protein: CSARPKGDEQFF.

The chain is built from TRBV6-4 and TRBJ2-5; D is uncertain. Per germline, CDR1 MRHNA and CDR2 SNTAGT. The V end lost 5 bases, the J end lost 4 bases, and 8 bases lay between the germline ends. The CDR3 length is 12 residues. Here the CDR3 reads CASSPLRETQYF. CDR3 nucleotide sequence: TGTGCCAGCAGTCCCCTCAGAGAGACCCAGTACTTC.